These T cell receptor beta chains were read from a single sample in a study of OX40 agonist ivuxolimab in advanced cancers. Produced via immunoSEQ multiplex PCR; TCRdb's table is partial and in-frame only. The table lists over 55,000 clones, more than 80% of them singletons. The sequencing used CD4+ or CD8+ T cells sorted from blood, collected in a trial of the OX40 agonist ivuxolimab. Source of these receptors: an adult with an advanced solid tumor such as melanoma, head and neck, liver or kidney cancer. Both conserved end residues are part of each CDR3. The order of the fields is clone size, J gene, D gene, V gene, CDR3 protein, CDR3 DNA. A D gene is named only where the DNA matches it firmly. The size field is filled for only some rows; it gives once, few, many or a size class.

size: NA
J: TRBJ2-7
D: NA
V: TRBV4-2
CDR3: CASSPPSRYEQYF
DNA: TGTGCCAGCAGCCCCCCATCCCGCTACGAGCAGTACTTC

size: NA
J: TRBJ2-5
D: NA
V: TRBV2
CDR3: CASRGSGQETQYF
DNA: TGTGCCAGCAGGGGTAGCGGTCAAGAGACCCAGTACTTC

size: NA
J: TRBJ1-2
D: NA
V: TRBV6-5
CDR3: CASSSRYGYTF
DNA: TGTGCCAGCAGCTCGAGATATGGCTACACCTTC

size: NA
J: TRBJ1-1
D: NA
V: TRBV6-5
CDR3: CAIWGANTEAFF
DNA: TGTGCTATATGGGGGGCGAACACTGAAGCTTTCTTT

size: NA
J: TRBJ2-3
D: NA
V: TRBV9
CDR3: CASSVQRTSTDTQYF
DNA: TGTGCCAGCAGCGTTCAGCGAACCAGCACAGATACGCAGTATTTT

size: NA
J: TRBJ2-2
D: NA
V: TRBV6-5
CDR3: CASSYSWAGSSELFF
DNA: TGTGCCAGCAGTTACTCGTGGGCAGGGAGTTCCGAGCTGTTTTTT

size: once
J: TRBJ2-3
D: NA
V: TRBV5-5
CDR3: CASSLGLPGWGTDTQYF
DNA: TGTGCCAGCAGCTTGGGTCTCCCGGGTTGGGGCACAGATACGCAGTATTTT

size: NA
J: TRBJ1-1
D: NA
V: TRBV6-5
CDR3: CASSYLTWTEAFF
DNA: TGTGCCAGCAGTTACCTAACATGGACTGAAGCTTTCTTT

size: NA
J: TRBJ2-7
D: NA
V: TRBV2
CDR3: CASSADLLYEQYF
DNA: TGTGCCAGCAGTGCCGACCTCCTCTACGAGCAGTACTTC

size: NA
J: TRBJ2-7
D: NA
V: TRBV15
CDR3: CATSSRLGQIPYEQYF
DNA: TGTGCCACCAGCAGCCGACTCGGACAGATTCCCTACGAGCAGTACTTC

size: NA
J: TRBJ2-2
D: NA
V: TRBV28
CDR3: CASRIQGFTGELFF
DNA: TGTGCCAGCAGAATCCAGGGGTTCACCGGGGAGCTGTTTTTT

size: NA
J: TRBJ2-3
D: NA
V: TRBV18
CDR3: CASSPQWERTDTQYF
DNA: TGTGCCAGCTCACCACAGTGGGAGCGAACAGATACGCAGTATTTT

size: NA
J: TRBJ1-4
D: NA
V: TRBV10-3
CDR3: CAISESESGGEKLFF
DNA: TGTGCCATCAGTGAGTCAGAATCTGGGGGCGAAAAACTGTTTTTT

size: NA
J: TRBJ1-5
D: NA
V: TRBV29-1
CDR3: CSVLGRGSNQPQHF
DNA: TGCAGCGTTTTGGGTAGGGGCTCCAATCAGCCCCAGCATTTT

size: NA
J: TRBJ2-1
D: NA
V: TRBV21-1
CDR3: CASSKGVGGSYNEQFF
DNA: TGTGCCAGCAGCAAAGGAGTTGGGGGGTCCTACAATGAGCAGTTCTTC

size: NA
J: TRBJ2-7
D: NA
V: TRBV6-1
CDR3: CASSEALRPSYEQYF
DNA: TGTGCCAGCAGTGAAGCGCTACGGCCTTCCTACGAGCAGTACTTC

size: NA
J: TRBJ2-7
D: TRBD2
V: TRBV28
CDR3: CASSFLASGTYYEQYF
DNA: TGTGCCAGCAGTTTTCTAGCCAGCGGGACTTATTACGAGCAGTACTTC

size: NA
J: TRBJ1-3
D: NA
V: TRBV9
CDR3: CASSVEGAGNTIYF
DNA: TGTGCCAGCAGCGTAGAGGGGGCTGGAAACACCATATATTTT

size: NA
J: TRBJ1-4
D: NA
V: TRBV21-1
CDR3: CASKRDRELFF
DNA: TGTGCCAGCAAAAGGGACAGGGAACTGTTTTTT

size: NA
J: TRBJ2-1
D: NA
V: TRBV9
CDR3: CASSVLQNNEQFF
DNA: TGTGCCAGCAGCGTATTACAGAACAATGAGCAGTTCTTC

size: NA
J: TRBJ2-7
D: NA
V: TRBV5-1
CDR3: CASSWDTYYEQYF
DNA: TGCGCCAGCAGCTGGGACACCTACTACGAGCAGTACTTC

size: NA
J: TRBJ1-3
D: NA
V: TRBV9
CDR3: CASSARQVVTENTIYF
DNA: TGTGCCAGCAGCGCCCGACAGGTTGTTACGGAAAACACCATATATTTT

size: NA
J: TRBJ2-7
D: TRBD2
V: TRBV28
CDR3: CASSWGGTETYEQYF
DNA: TGTGCCAGCAGTTGGGGGGGGACGGAAACCTACGAGCAGTACTTC

size: NA
J: TRBJ1-6
D: NA
V: TRBV6-1
CDR3: CASSEAPGPGSPLHF
DNA: TGTGCCAGCAGTGAAGCGCCCGGGCCTGGTTCACCCCTCCACTTT

size: few
J: TRBJ2-3
D: NA
V: TRBV7-9
CDR3: CASSISVFRLDTQYF
DNA: TGTGCCAGCAGCATTAGCGTATTCAGACTGGATACGCAGTATTTT

size: NA
J: TRBJ2-5
D: TRBD2
V: TRBV5-1
CDR3: CASSAPRRLAGEDRETQYF
DNA: TGCGCCAGCAGCGCCCCCCGGAGACTAGCGGGGGAGGATCGGGAGACCCAGTACTTC

size: NA
J: TRBJ1-1
D: NA
V: TRBV6-5
CDR3: CASSYQGRYTEAFF
DNA: TGTGCCAGCAGTTACCAGGGGAGGTACACTGAAGCTTTCTTT

size: once
J: TRBJ1-4
D: NA
V: TRBV29-1
CDR3: CSAYFDVNEKLFF
DNA: TGCAGCGCCTACTTTGATGTTAATGAAAAACTGTTTTTT

size: NA
J: TRBJ2-7
D: NA
V: TRBV28
CDR3: CASSLDSHLEQYF
DNA: TGTGCCAGCAGTTTAGACAGCCACCTGGAGCAGTACTTC

size: NA
J: TRBJ2-7
D: TRBD1
V: TRBV5-1
CDR3: CASSWGQGYEQYF
DNA: TGCGCCAGCAGCTGGGGACAGGGCTACGAGCAGTACTTC

size: NA
J: TRBJ1-3
D: TRBD1
V: TRBV5-6
CDR3: CASSRGQAGTIYF
DNA: TGTGCCAGCAGCCGCGGACAGGCCGGGACGATATATTTT

size: NA
J: TRBJ2-5
D: NA
V: TRBV27
CDR3: CASRRQAPETQYF
DNA: TGTGCCAGCAGACGGCAGGCCCCAGAGACCCAGTACTTC

size: NA
J: TRBJ2-2
D: TRBD2
V: TRBV16
CDR3: CASSQLYAGGNTGELFF
DNA: TGTGCCAGCAGCCAATTGTACGCGGGAGGGAACACCGGGGAGCTGTTTTTT

size: once
J: TRBJ1-1
D: NA
V: TRBV7-9
CDR3: CASSSKWVKNTEAFF
DNA: TGTGCCAGCAGCTCCAAATGGGTAAAGAACACTGAAGCTTTCTTT

size: NA
J: TRBJ2-2
D: TRBD2
V: TRBV28
CDR3: CASSFAGVGTGELFF
DNA: TGTGCCAGCAGTTTCGCGGGAGTGGGCACCGGGGAGCTGTTTTTT

size: NA
J: TRBJ1-2
D: NA
V: TRBV19
CDR3: CASSGYSRPDGYTF
DNA: TGTGCCAGTAGTGGGTATTCCCGCCCCGATGGCTACACCTTC

size: NA
J: TRBJ2-2
D: NA
V: TRBV7-2
CDR3: CASSPRGFNTGELFF
DNA: TGTGCCAGCAGCCCCAGGGGTTTTAACACCGGGGAGCTGTTTTTT